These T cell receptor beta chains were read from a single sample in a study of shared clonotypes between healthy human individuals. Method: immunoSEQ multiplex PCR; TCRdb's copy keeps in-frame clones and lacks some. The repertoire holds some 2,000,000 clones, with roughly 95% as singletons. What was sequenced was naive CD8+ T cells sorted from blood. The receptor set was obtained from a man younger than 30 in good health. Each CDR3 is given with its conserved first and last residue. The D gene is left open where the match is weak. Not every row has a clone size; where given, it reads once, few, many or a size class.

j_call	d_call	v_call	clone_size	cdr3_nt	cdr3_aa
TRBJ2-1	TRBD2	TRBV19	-	TGTGCCAGTAGTCCCCGACTAGCGGGAGTCCCCTACAATGAGCAGTTCTTC	CASSPRLAGVPYNEQFF
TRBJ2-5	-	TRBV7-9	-	TGTGCCAGCACCGTTATGGGGCCTCGTTGGGAGACCCAGTACTTC	CASTVMGPRWETQYF
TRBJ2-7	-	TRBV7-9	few	TGTGCCAGCAGCTTAGCCAGGGACGAGCAGTACTTC	CASSLARDEQYF
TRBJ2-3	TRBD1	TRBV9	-	TGTGCCAATCCTCAGGGGGTAGATACGCAGTATTTT	CANPQGVDTQYF
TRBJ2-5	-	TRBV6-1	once	TGTGCCAGCAGTGAATGGGTCGAGAGCTACGGGACCCAGTACTTC	CASSEWVESYGTQYF
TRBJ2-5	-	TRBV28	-	TGTGCCAGCAGTTTTTACCCTCAAGAGACCCAGTACTTC	CASSFYPQETQYF
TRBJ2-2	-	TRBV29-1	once	TGCAGCGCCGAGGGGCAAAACACCGGGGAGCTGTTTTTT	CSAEGQNTGELFF
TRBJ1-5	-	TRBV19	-	TGTGCCAGTAGTGTAGGACCCGGGGAGGGTCAGCCCCAGCATTTT	CASSVGPGEGQPQHF
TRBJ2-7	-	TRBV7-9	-	TGTGCCAGCAGCTCGCCTGCCTCCTACGAGCAGTACTTC	CASSSPASYEQYF
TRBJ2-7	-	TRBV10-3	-	TGTGCCATCAGCGCCGAGGACAAGGGCCTCTACGAGCAGTACTTC	CAISAEDKGLYEQYF
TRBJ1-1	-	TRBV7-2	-	TGTGCCAGCAGCCCCCACGGGGAGTCGAACACTGAAGCTTTCTTT	CASSPHGESNTEAFF